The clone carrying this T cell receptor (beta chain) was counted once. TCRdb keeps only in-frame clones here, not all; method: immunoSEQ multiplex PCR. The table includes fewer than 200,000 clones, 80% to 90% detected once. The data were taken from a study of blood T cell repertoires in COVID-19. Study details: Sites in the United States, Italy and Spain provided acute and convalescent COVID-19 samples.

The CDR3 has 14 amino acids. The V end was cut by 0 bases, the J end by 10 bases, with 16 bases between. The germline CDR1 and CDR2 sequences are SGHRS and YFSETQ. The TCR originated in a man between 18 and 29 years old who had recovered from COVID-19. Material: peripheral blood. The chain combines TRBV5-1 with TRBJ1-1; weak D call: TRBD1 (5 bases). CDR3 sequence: CASSLVGQGLGAFF. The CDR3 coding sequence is TGCGCCAGCAGCTTGGTCGGGCAGGGACTCGGAGCTTTCTTT.